This TCR beta chain was obtained from a study of regulatory T cells in long-lasting Graves disease. Time point in this sample: newly diagnosed GD, antithyroid drugs for less than 3 months. RNA from PBMCs was the source of the TCR library. The diagnosis of Graves' disease used American Thyroid Association guidelines. Library construction for TCR beta used iRepertoire HTBI primers and Arm-PCR of CDR3 regions. TCRdb reanalysed the multiplex PCR reads using MiXCR and keeps one entry per CDR3 protein. The data hold 300,000 to 400,000 distinct CDR3 sequences, with approximately 16% observed a single time. Study conclusions and caveats: Blood alone, not thyroid tissue, was studied.

With regard to this clonotype: Its antigen is not identified.

This CDR3 has 13 amino acids. Germline CDR1 reads LNHNV; CDR2 reads YYDKDF (reference sequence). Trimming cost V 3 bases and J 4 bases, with 9 bases left between them. The data were also submitted as part of a second study, on T cells in Graves' hyperthyroidism and ophthalmopathy.

This TCR came from a man between 40 and 49 years old with Graves disease. The rearrangement links TRBV15 to TRBJ2-5; D is unclear. This sample comprised peripheral blood mononuclear cells (PBMCs), obtained at new diagnosis, from a patient treated with antithyroid drugs. Written as DNA, the CDR3 is TGTGCCACCAGCAGGGGGATTATAGAGACCCAGTACTTC. Its translation: CATSRGIIETQYF.